One TCR beta chain is described in this entry. 13 Jbeta primers and 60 Vbeta primers were used for the PCR. Sequencing used immunoSEQ multiplex PCR; TCRdb keeps in-frame clones, though not all of them. Among about 190,000 clones, more than 70% were seen once, and the ten largest hold less than 1.1%. Germline lookup yields CDR1 LNHDA and CDR2 SQIVND (reference sequence). Between the trimmed V and J ends, which lost 1 base and 5 bases, there was a span of 5 bases. The CDR3 runs 12 residues. This sample is drawn from a study of cytomegalovirus exposure and HLA in healthy donors. Sequencing was carried out using PBMCs. This sequence was found in a woman aged 40 to 50 in good health and CMV-seronegative. This chain joins TRBV19 and TRBJ1-2; D gene unclear. CDR3 sequence (DNA): TGTGCCAGTAGTATAGTAGATTATGGCTACACCTTC. The encoded protein is CASSIVDYGYTF. The variable domain in full, completed from reference TRBV19 and TRBJ1-2, reads DGGITQSPKYLFRKEGQNVTLSCEQNLNHDAMYWYRQDPGQGLRLIYYSQIVNDFQKGDIAEGYSVSREKKESFPLTVTSAQKNPTAFYLCASSIVDYGYTFGSGTRLTVV.